The entry that follows covers one T cell receptor (beta chain) sequence. Its specificity is unknown. This sample was included in a study of long-term antiretroviral therapy in people with HIV. Study outcomes and limitations: Viral resistance, ART adherence and therapy changes all lacked available data. Specimen acquisition occurred between 2004 and 2017, potentially under older ART regimens.

They ran version v3.0 of the immunoSEQ assay at survey level. Clones were sequenced by immunoSEQ multiplex PCR, and TCRdb holds only the in-frame ones, with some missing. Among tens of thousands of clones listed, 90% to 95% were seen once. Germline trimming cut 1 base from V and 1 base from J; bases unmatched to any gene: 9. The CDR3 consists of 16 residues. Germline values: CDR1 SQVTM, CDR2 ANQGSEA. DNA was extracted from approximately 0.95-9.8 million thawed cryopreserved PBMC. J is TRBJ1-1 and V is TRBV29-1, with TRBD1 matching 7 bases. The source of this sequence is a man aged 30-40 years with HIV. The material was unsorted PBMCs, obtained roughly 6.3 years after starting antiretroviral therapy. The CDR3 nucleotides read TGCAGCGTTGAAGGGATCTCAGGGGGTGAGAACACTGAAGCTTTCTTT. It yields the protein CSVEGISGGENTEAFF.